This TCR beta chain was recovered during a study of control samples from healthy donors and cancer patients. The repertoire was sequenced with immunoSEQ multiplex PCR; TCRdb's copy has only in-frame clones and lacks some. The data hold approximately 160,000 clones, with 92% observed a single time. Germline CDR1 SGHVS, CDR2 FQNEAQ. This CDR3 region has 15 residues. V lost 5 bases to trimming and J lost 0 bases, with 12 bases between them. The J gene is TRBJ2-3, the V gene TRBV7-8, with TRBD1 as a possible D gene (5 bases). The source material was blood. The clonotype comes from a woman aged 25 to 45 in good health. CDR3 loop: CASSRLGVSTDTQYF. The CDR3 bases are TGTGCCAGCAGCCGTCTAGGGGTTAGCACAGATACGCAGTATTTT.